These T cell receptor beta chains were read from a single sample in a study of blood T cell repertoires in COVID-19. This table comes from immunoSEQ multiplex PCR, and its TCRdb copy is limited to in-frame clones, with some not included. The sample lists approximately 140,000 clones, around 90% occurring once. The sequencing sample was made of peripheral blood. All receptors derive from a human donor with COVID-19, enrolled during active disease. The donor label of this sample is uncertain. Each CDR3 is given with its conserved first and last residue. Clone size is given for some rows only: seen once, a few or many times, or a class if the clone is expanded.

v_call	clone_size	j_call	cdr3_aa
TRBV10-3	.	TRBJ1-5	CAISASGNQPQHF
TRBV9	.	TRBJ2-7	CASSVVPGATYEQYF
TRBV10-1	.	TRBJ2-7	CASSRDRAYEQYF
TRBV27	.	TRBJ2-7	CASRPTPGGSGNEQYF
TRBV6-5	.	TRBJ2-7	CASSYTAGTYEQYF
TRBV11-3	.	TRBJ2-7	CASSLRGRDRDFYEQYF
TRBV6-5	.	TRBJ2-5	CASSSLRTSGQTQYF
TRBV11-2	.	TRBJ2-7	CASSPVLYEQYF
TRBV4-2	.	TRBJ1-1	CASSQEAREDTEAFF
TRBV27	.	TRBJ1-5	CASSSQGEDQPQHF
TRBV6-5	.	TRBJ2-7	CASTRDRAPHEQYF
TRBV7-3	.	TRBJ2-7	CASSLMPGVHEQYF
TRBV7-2	.	TRBJ1-6	CASSLGRASKYSPLHF
TRBV18	.	TRBJ1-2	CASSPSGQGTSNYGYTF
TRBV12-3/TRBV12-4	.	TRBJ2-1	CASSPLYNEQFF
TRBV6-5	.	TRBJ1-5	CASSPGQGSNQPQHF
TRBV11-2	once	TRBJ1-2	CASSLVKTVLNYGYTF